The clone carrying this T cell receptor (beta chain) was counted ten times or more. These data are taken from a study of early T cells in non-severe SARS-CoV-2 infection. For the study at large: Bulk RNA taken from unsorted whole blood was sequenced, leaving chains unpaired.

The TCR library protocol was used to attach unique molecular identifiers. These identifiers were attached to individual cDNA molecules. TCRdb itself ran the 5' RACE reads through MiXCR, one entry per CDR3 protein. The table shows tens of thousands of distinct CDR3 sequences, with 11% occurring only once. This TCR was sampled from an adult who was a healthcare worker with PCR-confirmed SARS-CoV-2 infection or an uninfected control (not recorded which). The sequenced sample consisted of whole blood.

As DNA, the CDR3 is TGTGCCAGCAGCCAAGAAGAAGGGGGCCATGGCTACACCTTC. It codes for CASSQEEGGHGYTF. V usage is TRBV14 and J usage is TRBJ1-2; 7 nucleotides line up with TRBD1. CDR1 is SGHDN, CDR2 FVKESK, per germline. The ends lost 0 bases at V and 6 bases at J; junction bases unmatched: 4. The CDR3 consists of 14 residues.